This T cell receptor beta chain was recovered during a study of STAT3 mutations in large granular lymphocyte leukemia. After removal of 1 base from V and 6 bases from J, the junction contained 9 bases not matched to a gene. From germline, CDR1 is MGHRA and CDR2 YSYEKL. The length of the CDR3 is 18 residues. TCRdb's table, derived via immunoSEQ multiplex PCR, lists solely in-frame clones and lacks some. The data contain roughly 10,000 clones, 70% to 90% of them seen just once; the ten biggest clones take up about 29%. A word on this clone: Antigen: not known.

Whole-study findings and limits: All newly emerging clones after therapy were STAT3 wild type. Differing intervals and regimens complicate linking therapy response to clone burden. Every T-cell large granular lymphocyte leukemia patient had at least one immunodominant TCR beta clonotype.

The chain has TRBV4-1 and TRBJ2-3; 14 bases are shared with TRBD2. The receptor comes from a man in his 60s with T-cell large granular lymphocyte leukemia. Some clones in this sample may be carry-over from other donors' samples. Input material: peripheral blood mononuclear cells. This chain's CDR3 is CASSQAGLAGAGVDTQYF. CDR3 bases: TGCGCCAGCAGCCAAGCGGGACTAGCGGGAGCGGGGGTGGATACGCAGTATTTT.